This T cell receptor beta chain was profiled in a study of kidney transplant recipient with SARS-CoV-2 infection. TCRdb fed the reads into MiXCR, producing one record per CDR3 protein. There are some 220,000 distinct CDR3 sequences in the sample; around 30% occur only once, and roughly 7% lies in the top ten. This clonotype was seen repeatedly, ten times or more. In germline, CDR1 is MNHEY, CDR2 SVGAGI. This CDR3 is built from 15 residues. V lost 5 bases, J lost 0 bases, and 14 bases lay in between. The sequencing here drew on a blood sample, taken at baseline and around day 110 from a kidney transplant recipient. This TCR was recovered from a male patient in his 30s who had COVID-19 and was a kidney transplant recipient. Some T cells may be transferred from the graft donor. The rearrangement uses TRBV6-5 and TRBJ2-7; tentatively, D is TRBD2 (6 bases). The DNA for the CDR3 is TGTGCCAGCAGTCCCGGGACTGGAAGCTCCTACGAGCAGTACTTC. Translating gives CASSPGTGSSYEQYF.